This T cell receptor beta chain was obtained from a study of blood T cell repertoires in COVID-19. For the study at large: The United States, Italy and Spain were the sources of the acute and convalescent COVID-19 samples. Sources were T cells, B-cell-depleted T cells, or PBMCs; the material itself was cDNA or gDNA.

Original processing notes: Estimates of nucleated cell counts were drawn from the amplification of reference gene primers. Sequenced by immunoSEQ multiplex PCR; TCRdb stores in-frame clones only, minus some. D and trimming were read from the DNA, whereas the V and J calls and clone size are those reported in that table. There are around 110,000 clones in the sample; approximately 80% occur only once, and 7% to 9.5% lies in the top ten. After removal of 2 bases from V and 7 bases from J, the junction contained 15 bases not matched to a gene. CDR1 and CDR2 from the germline V gene are MNHEY and SVGEGT. CDR3 length: 17 residues.

This sequence was found in a man between 65 and 85 years old with active or convalescent COVID-19. The source material was peripheral blood. V usage is TRBV6-2 or TRBV6-3 and J usage is TRBJ2-3; 7 nucleotides align to TRBD2. The DNA for the CDR3 is TGTGCCAGCAGTTACCCCTCGGCGGGAGCGATTTTGTATACGCAGTATTTT. Its protein product is CASSYPSAGAILYTQYF.